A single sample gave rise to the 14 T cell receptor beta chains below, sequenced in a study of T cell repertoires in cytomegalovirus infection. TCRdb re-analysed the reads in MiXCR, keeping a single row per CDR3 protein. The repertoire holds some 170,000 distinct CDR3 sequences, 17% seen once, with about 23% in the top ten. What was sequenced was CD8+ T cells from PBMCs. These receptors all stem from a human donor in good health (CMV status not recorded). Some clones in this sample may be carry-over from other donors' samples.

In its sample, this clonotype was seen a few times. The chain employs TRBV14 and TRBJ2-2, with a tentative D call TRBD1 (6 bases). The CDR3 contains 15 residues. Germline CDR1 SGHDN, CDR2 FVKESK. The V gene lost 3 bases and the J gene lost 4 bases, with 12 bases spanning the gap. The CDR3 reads CASSHWGPATGELFF. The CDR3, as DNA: TGTGCCAGCAGCCATTGGGGGCCGGCCACCGGGGAGCTGTTTTTT.

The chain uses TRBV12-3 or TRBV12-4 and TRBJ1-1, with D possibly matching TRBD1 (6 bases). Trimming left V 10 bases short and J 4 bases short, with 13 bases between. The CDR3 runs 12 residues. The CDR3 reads CAMGRGPTEAFF. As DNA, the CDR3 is TGTGCCATGGGGCGGGGGCCCACTGAAGCTTTCTTT.

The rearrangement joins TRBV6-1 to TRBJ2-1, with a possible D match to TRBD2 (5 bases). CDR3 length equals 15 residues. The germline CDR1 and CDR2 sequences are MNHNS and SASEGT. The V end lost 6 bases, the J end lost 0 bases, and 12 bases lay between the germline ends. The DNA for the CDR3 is TGTGCCAGCAGATCAGCGGATAGCTCCTACAATGAGCAGTTCTTC. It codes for CASRSADSSYNEQFF.

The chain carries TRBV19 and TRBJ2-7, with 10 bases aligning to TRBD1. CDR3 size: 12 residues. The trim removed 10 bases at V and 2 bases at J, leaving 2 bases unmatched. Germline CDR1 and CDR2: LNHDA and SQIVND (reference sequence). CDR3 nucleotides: TGTGCCACCGGACAGGGGGCCTACGAGCAGTACTTC. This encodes CATGQGAYEQYF. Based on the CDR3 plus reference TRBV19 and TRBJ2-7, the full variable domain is DGGITQSPKYLFRKEGQNVTLSCEQNLNHDAMYWYRQDPGQGLRLIYYSQIVNDFQKGDIAEGYSVSREKKESFPLTVTSAQKNPTAFYLCATGQGAYEQYFGPGTRLTVT.

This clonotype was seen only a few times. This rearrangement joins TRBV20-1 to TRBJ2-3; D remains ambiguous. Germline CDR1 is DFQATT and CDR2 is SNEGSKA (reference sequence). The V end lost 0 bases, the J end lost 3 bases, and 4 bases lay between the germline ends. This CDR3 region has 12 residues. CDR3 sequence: CSARDRTDTQYF. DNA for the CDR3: TGCAGTGCTAGAGATAGGACAGATACGCAGTATTTT.

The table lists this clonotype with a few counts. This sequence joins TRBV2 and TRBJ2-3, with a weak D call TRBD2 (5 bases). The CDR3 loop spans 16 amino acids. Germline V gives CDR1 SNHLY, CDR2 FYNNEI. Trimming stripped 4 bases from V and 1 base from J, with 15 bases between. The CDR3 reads CASSVDPLEGTDTQYF. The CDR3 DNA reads TGTGCCAGCAGTGTTGACCCGCTGGAGGGCACAGATACGCAGTATTTT.

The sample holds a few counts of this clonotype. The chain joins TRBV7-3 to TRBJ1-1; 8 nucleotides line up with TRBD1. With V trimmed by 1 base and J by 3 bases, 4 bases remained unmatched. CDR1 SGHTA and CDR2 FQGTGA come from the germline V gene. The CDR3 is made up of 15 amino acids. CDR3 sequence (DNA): TGTGCCAGCAGCTTAAACCCAGGGGGCGACACTGAAGCTTTCTTT. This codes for CASSLNPGGDTEAFF.

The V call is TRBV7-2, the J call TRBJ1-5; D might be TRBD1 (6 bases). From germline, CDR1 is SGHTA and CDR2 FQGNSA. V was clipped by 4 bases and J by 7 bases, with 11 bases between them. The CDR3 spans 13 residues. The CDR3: CASSSVQGQPQHF. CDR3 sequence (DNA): TGTGCCAGCAGCTCCGTTCAGGGGCAGCCCCAGCATTTT.

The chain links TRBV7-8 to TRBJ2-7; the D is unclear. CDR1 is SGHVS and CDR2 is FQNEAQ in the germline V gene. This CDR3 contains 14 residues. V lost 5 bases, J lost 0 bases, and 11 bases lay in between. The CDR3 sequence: CASSPRPSSYEQYF. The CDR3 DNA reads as TGTGCCAGCAGCCCTAGACCTAGCTCCTACGAGCAGTACTTC.

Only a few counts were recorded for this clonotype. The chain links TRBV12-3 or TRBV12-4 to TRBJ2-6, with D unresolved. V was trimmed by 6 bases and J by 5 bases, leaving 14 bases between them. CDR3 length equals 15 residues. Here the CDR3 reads CASSPVQNRANVLTF. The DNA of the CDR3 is TGTGCCAGCAGCCCCGTCCAAAACCGGGCCAACGTCCTGACTTTC.

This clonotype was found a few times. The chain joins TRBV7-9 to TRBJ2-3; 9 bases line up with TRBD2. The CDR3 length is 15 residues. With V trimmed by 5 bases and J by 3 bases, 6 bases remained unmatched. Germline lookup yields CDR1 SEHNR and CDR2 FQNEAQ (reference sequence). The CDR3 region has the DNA TGTGCCAGCAGCCCGCCTAGCGGGGCAACAGATACGCAGTATTTT. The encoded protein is CASSPPSGATDTQYF. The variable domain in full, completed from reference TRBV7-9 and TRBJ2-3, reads DTGVSQNPRHKITKRGQNVTFRCDPISEHNRLYWYRQTLGQGPEFLTYFQNEAQLEKSRLLSDRFSAERPKGSFSTLEIQRTEQGDSAMYLCASSPPSGATDTQYFGPGTRLTVL.

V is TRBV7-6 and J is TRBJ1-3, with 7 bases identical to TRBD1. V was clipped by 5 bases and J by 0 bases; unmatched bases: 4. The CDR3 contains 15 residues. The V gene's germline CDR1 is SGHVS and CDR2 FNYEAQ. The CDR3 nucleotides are TGTGCCAGCAGCACCGACAGGGACTCTGGAAACACCATATATTTT. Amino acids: CASSTDRDSGNTIYF.

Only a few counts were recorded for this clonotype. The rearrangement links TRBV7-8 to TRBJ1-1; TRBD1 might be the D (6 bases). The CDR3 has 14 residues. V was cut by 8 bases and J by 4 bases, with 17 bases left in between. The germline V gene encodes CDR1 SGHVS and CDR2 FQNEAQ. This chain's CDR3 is CASLRGRRGTEAFF. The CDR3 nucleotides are TGTGCCAGCCTCCGGGGGCGCCGGGGCACTGAAGCTTTCTTT.

CDR3 amino acids: CSARGTRAFF. Written as DNA, the CDR3 is TGCAGTGCGAGGGGGACCCGAGCTTTCTTT. J is TRBJ1-1 and V is TRBV20-1; weak D call: TRBD1 (6 bases). Germline-derived CDR1 and CDR2 are DFQATT and SNEGSKA (reference sequence). V was cut by 6 bases and J by 10 bases, with 12 bases left in between. The CDR3 extends over 10 amino acids.